This record covers a single TCR beta chain. Its antigen is as yet unknown. While unrecorded immune exposures were likely, the donors were nominally healthy when sampled. The data stem from a study of cytomegalovirus exposure and HLA in healthy donors. The PCR used 60 Vbeta and 13 Jbeta primers. Measured with immunoSEQ multiplex PCR; TCRdb has only the in-frame clones, and not every one. The repertoire consists of some 140,000 clones, with roughly 70% occurring once and the leading ten covering about 2.9%. Study results and caveats: Associated with cytomegalovirus, according to the listing, were 150 to 200 TCR beta chains.

Germline CDR1 SGHAT, CDR2 FQNNGV. The CDR3 spans 16 residues. V was trimmed by 2 bases and J by 0 bases, leaving 8 bases between them. The TCR comes from a man aged 40-50 years in good health and CMV-seronegative. Sequences were obtained from PBMCs. This chain connects TRBV11-2 to TRBJ2-6; D is unclear. The CDR3 is CASSLRRASGANVLTF. CDR3 nucleotide sequence: TGTGCCAGCAGCTTAAGGAGAGCCTCTGGGGCCAACGTCCTGACTTTC.